A selection of T cell receptor beta chains follows, all from one sample in a study of graft-versus-host responses after intestinal transplantation. Only in-frame clones appear in the TCRdb table, and some are missing; sequencing was by immunoSEQ multiplex PCR. The sample has some 140,000 clones, around 90% seen once; the top ten hold roughly 0.2%. These receptors have no identified antigens. The specimen comprised unstimulated CD4+ T cells sorted from spleen or lymph node cells, sampled before intestinal transplant. The receptors originated from a human donor who received an intestinal transplant. CDR3s include the opening cysteine and the closing phenylalanine or tryptophan. The D gene is left open where the match is weak. Part of the rows lack a size; the others show once, few, many or a class for expanded clones.

>TRBD2|.|TRBJ2-7|TRBV28
CASSPVLAGVRKQYF
TGTGCCAGCAGCCCCGTCCTAGCGGGAGTAAGGAAGCAGTACTTC
>.|.|TRBJ1-5|TRBV12-5
CASGLVGELTGPSYSNQPQHF
TGTGCTAGTGGTTTGGTAGGGGAACTAACAGGGCCGTCATATAGCAATCAGCCCCAGCATTTT
>.|.|TRBJ1-3|TRBV19
CASSYSRGASSGNTIYF
TGTGCCAGTAGTTACTCTAGGGGGGCGAGCTCTGGAAACACCATATATTTT
>.|.|TRBJ2-4|TRBV11-1
CASSPRLDTKNIQYF
TGTGCCAGCAGCCCACGACTAGACACCAAAAACATTCAGTACTTC
>TRBD1|.|TRBJ1-3|TRBV9
CASSVARDRALFSGNTIYF
TGTGCCAGCAGCGTAGCTCGGGACAGGGCCCTCTTCTCTGGAAACACCATATATTTT
>.|few|TRBJ2-7|TRBV5-1
CASSLGSAGGNEQYF
TGCGCCAGCAGCTTGGGGTCGGCAGGGGGGAACGAGCAGTACTTC
>.|.|TRBJ2-7|TRBV28
CASSRRASARNFSYEQYF
TGTGCCAGCAGTCGGAGGGCTAGCGCTCGAAATTTCTCCTACGAGCAGTACTTC
>.|.|TRBJ1-5|TRBV30
CAWSLKSAGQPQHF
TGTGCCTGGAGTCTTAAGTCTGCGGGTCAGCCCCAGCATTTT
>TRBD2|.|TRBJ2-3|TRBV5-1
CASSLVASGRQDTQYF
TGCGCCAGCAGCTTGGTGGCTAGCGGGAGGCAAGATACGCAGTATTTT
>TRBD2|once|TRBJ2-3|TRBV14
CASSLGGSTYTQYF
TGTGCCAGCAGCCTGGGAGGGTCCACATATACGCAGTATTTT
>TRBD1|.|TRBJ2-7|TRBV7-6
CASSLGGTDVYEQYF
TGTGCCAGCAGCTTAGGGGGGACAGACGTCTACGAGCAGTACTTC
>.|.|TRBJ1-4|TRBV28
CASNPRLAGEKLFF
TGTGCCAGCAACCCAAGGCTGGCAGGGGAAAAACTGTTTTTT
>TRBD2|.|TRBJ2-1|TRBV2
CASKRTSGISSYNEQFF
TGTGCCAGCAAACGGACTAGCGGGATAAGCTCCTACAATGAGCAGTTCTTC
>.|.|TRBJ2-7|TRBV5-1
CASSLLSRTSLAYEQYF
TGCGCCAGCAGCTTGTTGTCTAGGACGTCACTGGCCTACGAGCAGTACTTC
>.|.|TRBJ2-3|TRBV6-1
CASGGDTQYF
TGTGCCAGCGGTGGAGATACGCAGTATTTT
>.|.|TRBJ2-3|TRBV9
CASSVGLILGTDTQYF
TGTGCCAGCAGCGTAGGACTCATCCTAGGCACAGATACGCAGTATTTT
>.|.|TRBJ1-1|TRBV11-2
CASSLPRGVEAFF
TGTGCCAGCAGCTTACCCAGGGGAGTCGAAGCTTTCTTT
>TRBD1|.|TRBJ2-7|TRBV9
CASSPRLGQGTIYEQYF
TGTGCCAGCAGCCCGCGGTTAGGACAGGGAACTATATACGAGCAGTACTTC
>.|.|TRBJ1-5|TRBV25-1
CASSESGGRGNQPQHF
TGTGCCAGCAGTGAGAGCGGGGGGCGAGGCAATCAGCCCCAGCATTTT
>.|.|TRBJ1-1|TRBV11-2
CASSLERGIEAFF
TGTGCCAGCAGCTTAGAGCGGGGAATTGAAGCTTTCTTT
>.|.|TRBJ1-1|TRBV2
CASSALGVNTEAFF
TGTGCCAGCAGCGCCCTTGGAGTGAACACTGAAGCTTTCTTT
>.|once|TRBJ2-1|TRBV5-1
CASSPGTPWNEQFF
TGCGCCAGCAGTCCCGGGACCCCCTGGAATGAGCAGTTCTTC
>.|.|TRBJ2-2|TRBV14
CASSQRVNTGELFF
TGTGCCAGCAGCCAGCGGGTGAACACCGGGGAGCTGTTTTTT